This TCR beta chain was found in a study of blood T cell repertoires in COVID-19. For the study at large: Spain, Italy and the United States supplied samples that represented acute and convalescent COVID-19. Sample material is recorded as cDNA or gDNA derived from T cells, B-cell-depleted T cells, or PBMCs.

Using immunoSEQ multiplex PCR, the repertoire was profiled, and TCRdb retains in-frame clones only, with some absent. The sample includes 77,000 or so clones, approximately 79% of them seen just once. Losses at the gene ends were 2 bases for V and 5 bases for J; bases not matched to a gene: 8. CDR1 is LNHNV and CDR2 is YYDKDF in the germline V gene (reference sequence). This CDR3 region has 15 residues. The TCR originated in a human donor with acute or convalescent COVID-19. The donor label of this sample is uncertain. Sequencing was performed on peripheral blood. The chain uses TRBV15 and TRBJ2-5, with 7 bases aligning to TRBD1. CDR3 bases: TGTGCCACCAGCAGACCACAGGGGAGTGGGGAGACCCAGTACTTC. Protein sequence: CATSRPQGSGETQYF.